Sequencing of this T cell receptor beta chain was carried out in a study of molecular identifiers for immune sequencing clone quantification listed by TCRdb under 2018. Notes on the research overall: In a replicate experiment, RNA from around 20,000 or 100,000 naive CD8 T cells was split into five aliquots, four of which were sequenced. CD8 T cells were used in a methods study to benchmark molecular-identifier clustering-based TCR repertoire sequencing (MIDCIRS) and TCR RNA copy counting. Study-wide findings and limitations: Naive libraries contained spiked-in Jurkat TCR RNA (around eleven copies' worth), which is not part of the donor repertoire. Modeling gave about three recovered TCR RNA copies per cell versus around 10 by digital PCR, implying 25% to 30% capture efficiency. A single cell's worth of spiked-in Jurkat TCR RNA was reported detectable even among 750,000 to 1,000,000 naive CD8 T cells. In CMV-specific effector cells, clones with more than 20 RNA copies accounted for over 97% of molecules, whereas in naive cells such clones accounted for under 1%. Highly expanded clone sizes could be underestimated because identical TCR molecules may share a barcode. When barcode sub-clustering was not used, chimeric consensus sequences inflated TCR diversity, with chimeras reaching as high as 47%.

Naive CD8 T cell libraries were made from 20,000 to 1,000,000 sorted cells using 10%, 30% or 50% of purified RNA. Naive CD8 T cells were FACS-sorted as CD8+CD4-CCR7+CD45RA+ on a BD FACSAria II into RLT Plus buffer. To test detection sensitivity, Jurkat RNA equal to around nine TCR copies was added to samples of about 18,000-1,100,000 naive CD8 T cells. Enrichment of CD8 T cells was performed with RosetteSep CD8+ T Cell Enrichment Cocktail and Ficoll-Paque, after which ACK red cell lysis was carried out. Receptor amplification or capture employed PCR. These reads were obtained on a NextSeq 500. Bulk TCR libraries were generated as previously described, with the TCR primers listed in Table S5 used. Purification of total RNA was performed with the Qiagen AllPrep DNA/RNA kit. Before analysis, reads from multiple sequencing runs of one library were combined. In the paper's pipeline: Reads were retained only if an exact TCR constant sequence was present, and the retained reads were trimmed to 150 nt and grouped according to their 12-nt molecular barcodes. Reads in each barcode group were sub-clustered using a 15% Levenshtein threshold, and a quality-weighted consensus sequence was built for each RNA molecule. Non-functional sequences were discarded, and so were lower-count sequences lying one edit away from another sequence. Barcode sub-clusters with fewer than 20% of the maximum read count were removed, based on fitting two negative binomial distributions. TCRdb reanalyzed the raw reads on its own, using fastp at Q25 for trimming and MiXCR for clone calling, and kept in-frame beta chains. Each entry is one CDR3 protein sequence, shown with its most common DNA and genes. For this entry, the V and J calls and clone size follow TCRdb and not the study's own pipeline. The sample data list about 510,000 distinct CDR3 sequences, and around 25% of these were observed just once. Approximately 0.8% of the sample comes from the top ten.

This clonotype was found a few times. Its antigen remains undetermined. No base quality values were provided; no much bigger clone lies one nucleotide off. Sequences were obtained from naive CD8+ T cells from blood, with Jurkat cell RNA spiked in. The cell subset or site label, as the study defines it: FACS-sorted CD8+CD4-CCR7+CD45RA+ naive T cells. The origin of this receptor is a human donor in good health. Some libraries in this study had Jurkat cell RNA spiked in.

The base sequence is TGTGCCAGCAGCTTAGCTCAGGGGGCGCACAATGAGCAGTTCTTC. It specifies CASSLAQGAHNEQFF. The V and J segments used are TRBV7-9 and TRBJ2-1; the central 8 bases match TRBD1. From V the trimming removes 0 bases and from J it removes 5 bases, while the gene matches leave 3 bases of the junction unaccounted for. The germline V gene (reference sequence) yields SEHNR for CDR1 and FQNEAQ for CDR2. The CDR3, cysteine through phenylalanine, is 15 amino acids long. Only the CDR3 region is kept as DNA, spanning 45 bases read in frame from base 1.